A selection of T cell receptor beta chains follows, all from one sample in a study of T cells of healthy individuals. Each CDR3 protein is one row after TCRdb ran MiXCR on the 5' RACE reads. The table shows approximately 52,000 distinct CDR3 sequences, with roughly 14% occurring only once. Receptor source: a human donor in good health. CDR3s include the opening cysteine and the closing phenylalanine or tryptophan. Fields, in order: clone size, J gene, CDR3 length, D gene, V gene, CDR3 DNA, CDR3 protein. D genes are given only for firm matches. Rows give clone size only sometimes, using once, few, many, or a class for an expanded clone.

clone size: -; J gene: TRBJ2-2; CDR3 length: 14; D gene: -; V gene: TRBV6-5; CDR3 DNA: TGTGCCAGCACTCTCACGCCCAACACCGGGGAGCTGTTTTTT; CDR3 protein: CASTLTPNTGELFF
clone size: -; J gene: TRBJ1-2; CDR3 length: 16; D gene: -; V gene: TRBV7-8; CDR3 DNA: TGTGCCAGCAGCTTATTCTTGGACACTGGACGATATGGCTACACCTTC; CDR3 protein: CASSLFLDTGRYGYTF
clone size: many; J gene: TRBJ2-1; CDR3 length: 15; D gene: -; V gene: TRBV9; CDR3 DNA: TGTGCCAGCAGTGACCGGGACCCTACGAACAATGAGCAGTTCTTC; CDR3 protein: CASSDRDPTNNEQFF
clone size: many; J gene: TRBJ2-3; CDR3 length: 13; D gene: -; V gene: TRBV25-1; CDR3 DNA: TGTGCCAGCAGTACGGACAGCACAGATACGCAGTATTTT; CDR3 protein: CASSTDSTDTQYF
clone size: few; J gene: TRBJ1-5; CDR3 length: 15; D gene: -; V gene: TRBV27; CDR3 DNA: TGTGCCAGCAGTTCACGCCAGGGTCTGGGTCAGCCCCAGCATTTT; CDR3 protein: CASSSRQGLGQPQHF
clone size: many; J gene: TRBJ1-4; CDR3 length: 14; D gene: -; V gene: TRBV28; CDR3 DNA: TGTGCCAGCAGGACGACAGGACATAATGAAAAACTGTTTTTT; CDR3 protein: CASRTTGHNEKLFF
clone size: few; J gene: TRBJ2-3; CDR3 length: 15; D gene: -; V gene: TRBV7-9; CDR3 DNA: TGTGCCAGCAGTTACGGGGGAGTGAGCGGAGATACGCAGTATTTT; CDR3 protein: CASSYGGVSGDTQYF
clone size: -; J gene: TRBJ1-2; CDR3 length: 15; D gene: TRBD1; V gene: TRBV10-3; CDR3 DNA: TGTGCCATCAGTGAGTGGGACAGGGGGCAGGATGGCTACACCTTC; CDR3 protein: CAISEWDRGQDGYTF
clone size: -; J gene: TRBJ1-4; CDR3 length: 13; D gene: -; V gene: TRBV9; CDR3 DNA: TGTGCCAGCAGCGTAGTAGGGAATGAAAAACTGTTTTTT; CDR3 protein: CASSVVGNEKLFF
clone size: few; J gene: TRBJ2-2; CDR3 length: 10; D gene: -; V gene: TRBV6-2/TRBV6-3; CDR3 DNA: TGTGCCAGCATTCTGGGACACCCCCCTTTT; CDR3 protein: CASILGHPPF
clone size: many; J gene: TRBJ1-1; CDR3 length: 15; D gene: -; V gene: TRBV28; CDR3 DNA: TGTGCCAGCAGTTTCCCGCGGGGGACCGAGGCTGAAGCTTTCTTT; CDR3 protein: CASSFPRGTEAEAFF
clone size: -; J gene: TRBJ1-2; CDR3 length: 16; D gene: -; V gene: TRBV7-9; CDR3 DNA: TGTGCCAGCAGTCCTGTTGAGGGCCGGGGAAGGGGAGGCTACACCTTC; CDR3 protein: CASSPVEGRGRGGYTF
clone size: -; J gene: TRBJ2-1; CDR3 length: 15; D gene: -; V gene: TRBV24-1; CDR3 DNA: TGTGCCACCAGTGATACGGGTAGCGTGGGCAATGAGCAGTTCTTC; CDR3 protein: CATSDTGSVGNEQFF
clone size: -; J gene: TRBJ1-2; CDR3 length: 15; D gene: -; V gene: TRBV5-1; CDR3 DNA: TGCGCCAGCAGCTTAGGAACCCTCAGGGACTATGGCTACACCTTC; CDR3 protein: CASSLGTLRDYGYTF
clone size: -; J gene: TRBJ2-3; CDR3 length: 15; D gene: -; V gene: TRBV4-3; CDR3 DNA: TGCGCCAGCAGCCAATCGCAGGGTCGCGCAGATACGCAGTATTTT; CDR3 protein: CASSQSQGRADTQYF
clone size: few; J gene: TRBJ1-2; CDR3 length: 15; D gene: TRBD1; V gene: TRBV18; CDR3 DNA: TGTGCCAGCTCGCCCGAGACAGGGGACCTCTATGGCTACACCTTC; CDR3 protein: CASSPETGDLYGYTF
clone size: few; J gene: TRBJ1-6; CDR3 length: 16; D gene: TRBD1; V gene: TRBV5-1; CDR3 DNA: TGCGCCAGCAGCGACCGGGACAGGGCGGATAATTCACCCCTCCACTTT; CDR3 protein: CASSDRDRADNSPLHF
clone size: many; J gene: TRBJ2-7; CDR3 length: 14; D gene: TRBD1; V gene: TRBV4-3; CDR3 DNA: TGCGCCAGCAGCCAACAGACAGGGGTCTACGAGCAGTACTTC; CDR3 protein: CASSQQTGVYEQYF
clone size: many; J gene: TRBJ1-1; CDR3 length: 14; D gene: -; V gene: TRBV30; CDR3 DNA: TGTGCCTGGAGTGTACGGGCATCTAAAGCTGAAGCTTTCTTT; CDR3 protein: CAWSVRASKAEAFF
clone size: -; J gene: TRBJ2-2; CDR3 length: 14; D gene: TRBD2; V gene: TRBV27; CDR3 DNA: TGTGCCAGCAGTTATGGACTAGCGACCGGGGAGCTGTTTTTT; CDR3 protein: CASSYGLATGELFF
clone size: -; J gene: TRBJ1-6; CDR3 length: 16; D gene: -; V gene: TRBV27; CDR3 DNA: TGTGCCAGCAGGGAGACGGCAGGGGCGCATAATTCACCCCTCCACTTT; CDR3 protein: CASRETAGAHNSPLHF
clone size: -; J gene: TRBJ2-7; CDR3 length: 15; D gene: -; V gene: TRBV18; CDR3 DNA: TGTGCCAGCTCACCATCCGGGACGGGACCCTACGAGCAGTACTTC; CDR3 protein: CASSPSGTGPYEQYF
clone size: -; J gene: TRBJ1-4; CDR3 length: 15; D gene: -; V gene: TRBV7-2; CDR3 DNA: TGTGCCAGCAGCCTCCGACAGGCAACTAATGAAAAACTGTTTTTT; CDR3 protein: CASSLRQATNEKLFF
clone size: many; J gene: TRBJ2-5; CDR3 length: 16; D gene: -; V gene: TRBV7-9; CDR3 DNA: TGTGCCAGCAGCTACAGAGGGACGTTCCTTCAAGAGACCCAGTACTTC; CDR3 protein: CASSYRGTFLQETQYF
clone size: -; J gene: TRBJ1-4; CDR3 length: 17; D gene: -; V gene: TRBV2; CDR3 DNA: TGTGCCAGCAGTGAAGCGCTTCGAAGGGGACCGGATGAAAAACTGTTTTTT; CDR3 protein: CASSEALRRGPDEKLFF
clone size: many; J gene: TRBJ2-7; CDR3 length: 13; D gene: TRBD2; V gene: TRBV7-6; CDR3 DNA: TGTGCCAGCAGCCGGACTAGCGCCCACGAGCAGTACTTC; CDR3 protein: CASSRTSAHEQYF
clone size: -; J gene: TRBJ2-7; CDR3 length: 15; D gene: TRBD2; V gene: TRBV6-4; CDR3 DNA: TGTGCCAGCAGGTCTTGGCTAGCGGGGACCTACGAGCAGTACTTC; CDR3 protein: CASRSWLAGTYEQYF
clone size: -; J gene: TRBJ2-5; CDR3 length: 12; D gene: -; V gene: TRBV7-9; CDR3 DNA: TGTGCCAGCAGCTTGGACACAGGGTCAGGTCGCTTC; CDR3 protein: CASSLDTGSGRF
clone size: many; J gene: TRBJ2-7; CDR3 length: 14; D gene: -; V gene: TRBV6-2/TRBV6-3; CDR3 DNA: TGTGCCAGCAGTCGTACTTCAGGGGTTTACGAGCAGTACTTC; CDR3 protein: CASSRTSGVYEQYF
clone size: many; J gene: TRBJ2-3; CDR3 length: 16; D gene: -; V gene: TRBV20-1; CDR3 DNA: TGCAGTGCTAGTCTCTCCCAGGCGCCAAGTCCAGATACGCAGTATTTT; CDR3 protein: CSASLSQAPSPDTQYF
clone size: many; J gene: TRBJ1-4; CDR3 length: 15; D gene: -; V gene: TRBV5-1; CDR3 DNA: TGCGCCAGCAGCGTGGGACGTTCCCCTAATGAAAAACTGTTTTTT; CDR3 protein: CASSVGRSPNEKLFF
clone size: many; J gene: TRBJ2-7; CDR3 length: 17; D gene: -; V gene: TRBV9; CDR3 DNA: TGTGCCAGCAGCGTAGGAAGAGAGGACGGTGGCTCCTACGAGCAGTACTTC; CDR3 protein: CASSVGREDGGSYEQYF
clone size: few; J gene: TRBJ2-1; CDR3 length: 12; D gene: TRBD2; V gene: TRBV2; CDR3 DNA: TGTGCCAGCAGCGAACTAGCGACCGAGCAGTTCTTC; CDR3 protein: CASSELATEQFF
clone size: many; J gene: TRBJ1-1; CDR3 length: 13; D gene: TRBD1; V gene: TRBV20-1; CDR3 DNA: TGCAGTGCCGAGAGAGGTCAGGGGGGTGAAGCTTTCTTT; CDR3 protein: CSAERGQGGEAFF
clone size: -; J gene: TRBJ1-2; CDR3 length: 15; D gene: -; V gene: TRBV9; CDR3 DNA: TGTGCCAGCAGCGCATCCCCGAAGAGGCTCTATGGCTACACCTTC; CDR3 protein: CASSASPKRLYGYTF
clone size: many; J gene: TRBJ2-3; CDR3 length: 13; D gene: TRBD1; V gene: TRBV29-1; CDR3 DNA: TGCAGCGTTGTAGGGGGCTACGGAGATACGCAGTATTTT; CDR3 protein: CSVVGGYGDTQYF
clone size: -; J gene: TRBJ1-4; CDR3 length: 15; D gene: -; V gene: TRBV4-3; CDR3 DNA: TGCGCCAGCAGCCAAGGAGTCAGGGTAGAAGAAAAACTGTTTTTT; CDR3 protein: CASSQGVRVEEKLFF
clone size: few; J gene: TRBJ1-5; CDR3 length: 13; D gene: -; V gene: TRBV7-2; CDR3 DNA: TGTGCCAGCAGCCCCTGGACAACTCAGCCCCAGCATTTT; CDR3 protein: CASSPWTTQPQHF
clone size: few; J gene: TRBJ1-4; CDR3 length: 15; D gene: TRBD1; V gene: TRBV6-5; CDR3 DNA: TGTGCCAGCAGTTACCAGGACAGGCCGTATGAAAAACTGTTTTTT; CDR3 protein: CASSYQDRPYEKLFF
clone size: many; J gene: TRBJ2-4; CDR3 length: 14; D gene: TRBD1; V gene: TRBV20-1; CDR3 DNA: TGCAGTGCCAACAGACAGGGCCCCTCGGGCATTCAGTACTTC; CDR3 protein: CSANRQGPSGIQYF
clone size: few; J gene: TRBJ1-2; CDR3 length: 13; D gene: -; V gene: TRBV20-1; CDR3 DNA: TGCAGTGCTAGAGTGACCAGCTACTATGGCTACACCTTC; CDR3 protein: CSARVTSYYGYTF
clone size: many; J gene: TRBJ1-2; CDR3 length: 15; D gene: TRBD1; V gene: TRBV6-6; CDR3 DNA: TGTGCCAGCAGTTACTCGACAGGGACCCCCTATGGCTACACCTTC; CDR3 protein: CASSYSTGTPYGYTF
clone size: -; J gene: TRBJ1-1; CDR3 length: 13; D gene: TRBD1; V gene: TRBV20-1; CDR3 DNA: TGCAGTGCTTGGACAGGCCAGAACACTGAAGCTTTCTTT; CDR3 protein: CSAWTGQNTEAFF
clone size: few; J gene: TRBJ2-1; CDR3 length: 17; D gene: TRBD1; V gene: TRBV11-3; CDR3 DNA: TGTGCCAGCAGCGCTGGGATGCGGGACAGGGGGGGCAGTGAGCAGTTCTTC; CDR3 protein: CASSAGMRDRGGSEQFF
clone size: -; J gene: TRBJ2-7; CDR3 length: 12; D gene: TRBD2; V gene: TRBV5-1; CDR3 DNA: TGCGCCAGCTCTACTAGCGGGAGCGAGCAGTACTTC; CDR3 protein: CASSTSGSEQYF
clone size: -; J gene: TRBJ2-7; CDR3 length: 15; D gene: -; V gene: TRBV7-9; CDR3 DNA: TGTGCCAGCAGCAGAGCGGGCAGCGAATCCTACGAGCAGTACTTC; CDR3 protein: CASSRAGSESYEQYF
clone size: -; J gene: TRBJ2-1; CDR3 length: 16; D gene: TRBD2; V gene: TRBV18; CDR3 DNA: TGTGCCAGCTCACCAGGCGAGCGGGGGACTTACAATGAGCAGTTCTTC; CDR3 protein: CASSPGERGTYNEQFF
clone size: many; J gene: TRBJ2-2; CDR3 length: 16; D gene: -; V gene: TRBV19; CDR3 DNA: TGTGCCAGTAGTATAAGCCAGGGAGTGAACACCGGGGAGCTGTTTTTT; CDR3 protein: CASSISQGVNTGELFF
clone size: many; J gene: TRBJ2-7; CDR3 length: 15; D gene: -; V gene: TRBV5-1; CDR3 DNA: TGCGCCAGCAGCTTGGATGCCCAAACTCACTACGAGCAGTACTTC; CDR3 protein: CASSLDAQTHYEQYF
clone size: few; J gene: TRBJ1-5; CDR3 length: 14; D gene: TRBD1; V gene: TRBV20-1; CDR3 DNA: TGCAGTGCTAGATTAGGACAGGGGAATCAGCCCCAGCATTTT; CDR3 protein: CSARLGQGNQPQHF
clone size: many; J gene: TRBJ1-3; CDR3 length: 13; D gene: -; V gene: TRBV7-3; CDR3 DNA: TGTGCCAGCTCCCAAGGGGCTGGAAACACCATATATTTT; CDR3 protein: CASSQGAGNTIYF
clone size: -; J gene: TRBJ2-1; CDR3 length: 14; D gene: -; V gene: TRBV7-2; CDR3 DNA: TGTGCCAGCAGCTTACGGAGCTCCTACAATGAGCAGTTCTTC; CDR3 protein: CASSLRSSYNEQFF
clone size: few; J gene: TRBJ1-1; CDR3 length: 14; D gene: -; V gene: TRBV12-3/TRBV12-4; CDR3 DNA: TGTGCCAGCAGTCTTCAGGGGCAGAACACTGAAGCTTTCTTT; CDR3 protein: CASSLQGQNTEAFF
clone size: few; J gene: TRBJ1-6; CDR3 length: 15; D gene: -; V gene: TRBV10-3; CDR3 DNA: TGTGCCATCAGTGACCCAGGGGCCAGCCTCGGATCCCTCCACTTT; CDR3 protein: CAISDPGASLGSLHF
clone size: many; J gene: TRBJ2-7; CDR3 length: 15; D gene: TRBD1; V gene: TRBV5-1; CDR3 DNA: TGCGCCAGCAGCTACAACAGGGGACCCTCCTACGAGCAGTACTTC; CDR3 protein: CASSYNRGPSYEQYF
clone size: many; J gene: TRBJ1-2; CDR3 length: 13; D gene: -; V gene: TRBV11-2; CDR3 DNA: TGTGCCAGCAGCTGGGGCCGTGCCTCCGGCTACACCTTC; CDR3 protein: CASSWGRASGYTF
clone size: -; J gene: TRBJ2-5; CDR3 length: 11; D gene: -; V gene: TRBV2; CDR3 DNA: TGTGCCAGCAGTTCAATAGAGACCCAGTACTTC; CDR3 protein: CASSSIETQYF
clone size: few; J gene: TRBJ1-5; CDR3 length: 12; D gene: -; V gene: TRBV6-2/TRBV6-3; CDR3 DNA: TGTGCCAGCAGTTACGCCCCGGCGCCCCAGCATTTT; CDR3 protein: CASSYAPAPQHF
clone size: few; J gene: TRBJ2-3; CDR3 length: 16; D gene: -; V gene: TRBV7-9; CDR3 DNA: TGTGCCAGCAGGTCAGTGGGTGGCGGCCGGGGAGATACGCAGTATTTT; CDR3 protein: CASRSVGGGRGDTQYF
clone size: many; J gene: TRBJ1-2; CDR3 length: 15; D gene: TRBD1; V gene: TRBV5-1; CDR3 DNA: TGCGCCAGCAGCTTGCGGGACAGGGATCGAAATGGCTACACCTTC; CDR3 protein: CASSLRDRDRNGYTF